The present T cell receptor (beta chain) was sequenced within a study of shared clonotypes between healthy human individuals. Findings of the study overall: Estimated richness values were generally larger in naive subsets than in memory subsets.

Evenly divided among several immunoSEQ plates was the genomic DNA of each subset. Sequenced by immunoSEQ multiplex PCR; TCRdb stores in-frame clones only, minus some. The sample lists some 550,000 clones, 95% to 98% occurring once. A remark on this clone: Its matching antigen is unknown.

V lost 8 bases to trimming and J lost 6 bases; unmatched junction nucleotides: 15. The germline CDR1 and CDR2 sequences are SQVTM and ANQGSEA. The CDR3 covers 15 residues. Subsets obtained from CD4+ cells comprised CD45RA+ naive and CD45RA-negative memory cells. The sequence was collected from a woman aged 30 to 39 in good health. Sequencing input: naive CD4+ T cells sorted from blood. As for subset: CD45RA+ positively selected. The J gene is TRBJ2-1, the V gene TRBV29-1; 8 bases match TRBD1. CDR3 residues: CSSSRGRGLGNEQFF. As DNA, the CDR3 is TGCAGCTCCAGTAGGGGCAGGGGGCTTGGCAATGAGCAGTTCTTC.